This T cell receptor beta chain is drawn from a study of blood T cell repertoires in COVID-19. Study as a whole: Acute and convalescent COVID-19 specimens originated in the United States, Italy and Spain. Sources were T cells, B-cell-depleted T cells, or PBMCs; the material itself was cDNA or gDNA.

Per the original methods: The assay estimated nucleated cells by amplifying reference gene primers. Libraries were prepared by immunoSEQ multiplex PCR; TCRdb keeps only in-frame clonotypes and omits some of them. The V and J calls and the clone size are those of that table, but D and trimming were determined from the DNA. The sample contains roughly 50,000 clones, 89% of which appear only once. The sample taken for sequencing was peripheral blood. The TCR sequence derives from a woman aged 55-75 years with active COVID-19.

CDR3 in DNA: TGTGCCAGCAGCCCCCGGCGGTGGGGGACACTTAACTATGGCTACACCTTC. Amino acid sequence: CASSPRRWGTLNYGYTF. The chain recombines TRBV14 with TRBJ1-2, with D tentatively TRBD1 (6 bases). Deletions cut 4 bases from V and 1 base from J, with 19 bases between. The germline gives CDR1 SGHDN, CDR2 FVKESK. The length of the CDR3 is 17 residues.